This T cell receptor beta chain was identified during a study of metastatic and nonmetastatic thyroid tumors. The V end was cut by 5 bases, the J end by 4 bases, with 21 bases between. This CDR3 comprises 16 residues. Germline CDR1 and CDR2: MDHEN and SYDVKM. Using MiXCR, TCRdb re-called clones from the PCR reads. This sample has about 24,000 clones, with around a fifth found just once. Among the patients, none had received any treatment before thyroid surgery. Study results and caveats: It was reportedly found that TCR beta diversity was significantly higher in malignant thyroid tumors than in benign nodules, a difference seen in both blood and tumor samples.

By proportion, this clone is medium-sized (0.01 to 0.1%). Its antigen remains unidentified. The sequence was obtained from a male donor with papillary thyroid cancer or a benign thyroid nodule (not recorded which). Some clones in this sample may be carry-over from other donors' samples. Material for sequencing was blood. The chain carries TRBV28 and TRBJ2-7; D uncertain. Written as DNA, the CDR3 is TGTGCCAGCAGTCCAACCCCGACCGGGTCCAAATACGAGCAGTACTTC. Amino acid sequence: CASSPTPTGSKYEQYF.